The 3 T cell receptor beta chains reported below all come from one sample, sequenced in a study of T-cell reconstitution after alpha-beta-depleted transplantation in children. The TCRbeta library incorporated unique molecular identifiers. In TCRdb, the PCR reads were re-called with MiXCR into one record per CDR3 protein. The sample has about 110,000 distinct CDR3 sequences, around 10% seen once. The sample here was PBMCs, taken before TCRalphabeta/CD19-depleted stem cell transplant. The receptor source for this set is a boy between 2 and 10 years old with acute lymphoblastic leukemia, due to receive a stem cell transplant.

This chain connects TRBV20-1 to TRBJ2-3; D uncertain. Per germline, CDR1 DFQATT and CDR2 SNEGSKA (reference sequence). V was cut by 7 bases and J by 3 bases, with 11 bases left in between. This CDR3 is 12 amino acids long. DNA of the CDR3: TGCAGTGTCTCTCCGAGTACAGATACGCAGTATTTT. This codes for CSVSPSTDTQYF.

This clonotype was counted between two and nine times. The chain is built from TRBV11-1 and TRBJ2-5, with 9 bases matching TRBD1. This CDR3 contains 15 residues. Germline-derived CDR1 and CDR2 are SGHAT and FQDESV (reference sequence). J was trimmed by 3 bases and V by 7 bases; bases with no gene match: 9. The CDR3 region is CASTPWDRVKETQYF. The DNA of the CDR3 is TGTGCCAGCACCCCTTGGGACAGGGTAAAAGAGACCCAGTACTTC.

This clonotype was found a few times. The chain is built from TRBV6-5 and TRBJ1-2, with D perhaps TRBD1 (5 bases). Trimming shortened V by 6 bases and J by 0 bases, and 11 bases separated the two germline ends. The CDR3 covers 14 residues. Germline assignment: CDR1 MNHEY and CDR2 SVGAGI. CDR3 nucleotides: TGTGCCAGCAGCTACGGGACGGCTAACTATGGCTACACCTTC. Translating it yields CASSYGTANYGYTF.